This T cell receptor (beta chain) was captured by sequencing in a study of blood T cells in healthy people across ages. Points from the study as a whole: Diversity figures derived from one million T cells were judged to underestimate the true value.

A sample-barcoded 5' primer and a J-beta primer mix were used in a second PCR of roughly 6 to 12 cycles. Every molecule of cDNA carried a tag from a template-switch adaptor with 12 random nucleotides. TCRdb re-analysed the 5' RACE reads in MiXCR, keeping a single row per CDR3 protein. Here the sample spans about 1.5 million distinct CDR3 sequences, approximately 40% being singletons. CDR1 SGHRS and CDR2 YFSETQ come from the germline V gene. This CDR3 has 17 residues. With 3 bases removed from V and 3 bases from J, the gap between germline ends came to 18 bases. This clonotype was counted between two and nine times. What it binds is unknown. Healthy Russian Caucasian donors spanned ages about 6 to 100 years. Peripheral blood was drawn, approximately 9.5 milliliters per donor.

The chain is built from TRBV5-1 and TRBJ1-4; a weak D match, TRBD1 (5 bases). This sequence was found in a woman under 30 in good health. Sequenced material: blood. The CDR3, as DNA: TGCGCCAGCAGCTCCCAGGGTCCCCAAATACCTAATGAAAAACTGTTTTTT. Translating it yields CASSSQGPQIPNEKLFF. Variable domain in full (rest from reference TRBV5-1 and TRBJ1-4): KAGVTQTPRYLIKTRGQQVTLSCSPISGHRSVSWYQQTPGQGLQFLFEYFSETQRNKGNFPGRFSGRQFSNSRSEMNVSTLELGDSALYLCASSSQGPQIPNEKLFFGSGTQLSVL.